Below, 5 T cell receptor beta chains from the same sample are listed, as sequenced in a study of Ad26.COV2.S vaccination and SARS-CoV-2 variants. Treatment of the sample: 19 received Ad26.COV2.S at low or high dose, single or two shots; about 5 received placebo; per-sample allocation not given. The investigators took samples on day 63 after the first vaccine or placebo injection. Repertoires were generated with immunoSEQ multiplex PCR, while TCRdb's copy carries only in-frame clones and drops some. This table holds 300,000 to 450,000 clones, roughly 81% found once. The source was peripheral blood, collected in a trial of Ad26.COV2.S vaccine versus placebo. These receptor sequences come from a person between 18 and 60 years old who received the Ad26.COV2.S COVID-19 vaccine or a placebo.

CDR3 nucleotide sequence: TGTGCCAGCAGACACACGGGACAGGGGGCAAAGGAGACCCAGTACTTC. Residues: CASRHTGQGAKETQYF. The chain has TRBV11-3 and TRBJ2-5, with 12 bases lining up with TRBD1. The V gene's germline CDR1 is SGHNT and CDR2 YENEEA. Trimming removed 6 bases from V and 5 bases from J; junction bases left unmatched: 10. The CDR3 runs to 16 residues.

The chain couples TRBV3-1 (or the pseudogene TRBV3-2) to TRBJ2-3; no reliable D call. V was clipped by 0 bases and J by 3 bases, with 4 bases between them. The CDR3 sequence is 13 residues long. Germline CDR1 LGHDT, CDR2 YNNKEL (reference sequence). The CDR3 is CASSQDLTDTQYF. In DNA, the CDR3 is TGTGCCAGCAGCCAAGACCTGACAGATACGCAGTATTTT.

This chain links TRBV18 with TRBJ1-1; maybe TRBD1 (5 bases). The V gene's germline CDR1 is KGHSH and CDR2 LQKENI. This CDR3 region has 15 residues. Trimming took 2 bases from V and 2 from J, leaving 12 bases between them. The CDR3 DNA reads as TGTGCCAGCTCACCATATATTGACAGCAACACTGAAGCTTTCTTT. Translated: CASSPYIDSNTEAFF.

This chain uses TRBV10-3 with TRBJ2-7; 7 bases agree with TRBD1. This CDR3 spans 15 amino acids. Germline V lookup: CDR1 ENHRY, CDR2 SYGVKD. The ends lost 6 bases at V and 2 bases at J; junction bases unmatched: 10. The CDR3 DNA sequence: TGTGCCATCAGCGAGGTAGGGGGCGCTACCTACGAGCAGTACTTC. Residues: CAISEVGGATYEQYF.

The chain has TRBV6-5 and TRBJ2-3, with D perhaps TRBD2 (7 bases). Germline CDR1 MNHEY, CDR2 SVGAGI. The CDR3 has 15 amino acids. The V and J ends lost 6 bases and 1 base respectively, with 14 bases between them. DNA for the CDR3: TGTGCCAGCAGGGACAGAGCGGGGCGCACAGATACGCAGTATTTT. It yields the protein CASRDRAGRTDTQYF.